The 2 T cell receptor beta chains below all came from one sample that was sequenced in a study of tissue T cells after allogeneic stem cell transplantation. This research-autopsy study prospectively enrolled adult allogeneic hematopoietic cell transplant recipients with steroid-refractory graft-versus-host disease. Method: immunoSEQ multiplex PCR; TCRdb's copy keeps in-frame clones and lacks some. The data show roughly 200 clones, roughly 63% seen once. This sample comprised rectal tissue, obtained at autopsy. These receptors were collected from an older male patient with steroid-refractory graft-versus-host disease after an allogeneic stem cell transplant. Some T cells may originate from the graft donor.

This chain uses TRBV7-9 with TRBJ2-3; no definite D call. Germline-derived CDR1 and CDR2 are SEHNR and FQNEAQ (reference sequence). Between the trimmed V and J ends, which lost 0 bases and 2 bases, there was a span of 12 bases. CDR3 length equals 16 residues. The CDR3 region has the DNA TGTGCCAGCAGCTTAGCGGTATTTGACTCCACAGATACGCAGTATTTT. The encoded protein is CASSLAVFDSTDTQYF. The full variable domain, with the rest looked up from reference TRBV7-9 and TRBJ2-3, is DTGVSQNPRHKITKRGQNVTFRCDPISEHNRLYWYRQTLGQGPEFLTYFQNEAQLEKSRLLSDRFSAERPKGSFSTLEIQRTEQGDSAMYLCASSLAVFDSTDTQYFGPGTRLTVL.

In its sample, this clone is hyperexpanded. The gene calls are TRBV7-9 and TRBJ2-7; D may correspond to TRBD1 or TRBD2 (5 bases each). Germline values: CDR1 SEHNR, CDR2 FQNEAQ (reference sequence). Trimming shortened V by 4 bases and J by 2 bases, and 18 bases separated the two germline ends. This CDR3 is built from 16 residues. The CDR3 loop reads CASSSEGSQAPYEQYF. CDR3 in DNA: TGTGCCAGCAGCTCTGAGGGGAGCCAGGCCCCCTACGAGCAGTACTTC. The whole variable domain, remainder taken from reference TRBV7-9 and TRBJ2-7, is DTGVSQNPRHKITKRGQNVTFRCDPISEHNRLYWYRQTLGQGPEFLTYFQNEAQLEKSRLLSDRFSAERPKGSFSTLEIQRTEQGDSAMYLCASSSEGSQAPYEQYFGPGTRLTVT.